This T cell receptor (beta chain) was profiled in a study of blood T cell repertoires in COVID-19. Data came from immunoSEQ multiplex PCR; TCRdb stores just in-frame clones and leaves some out. The repertoire holds around 110,000 clones, roughly 88% seen once, with less than 5% in the top ten. The junction had 2 bases not matched to a gene; V was cut back by 4 bases and J by 2 bases. The CDR3 is 14 residues long. The germline CDR1 and CDR2 sequences are SGDLS and YYNGEE. The TCR was taken from a man aged 35-49 years with acute or convalescent COVID-19. This chain links TRBV9 with TRBJ2-2; 7 nucleotides agree with TRBD1. The source material was peripheral blood. The CDR3 spells CASSRDRNTGELFF. CDR3 nucleotides: TGTGCCAGCAGCCGGGACAGAAACACCGGGGAGCTGTTTTTT.